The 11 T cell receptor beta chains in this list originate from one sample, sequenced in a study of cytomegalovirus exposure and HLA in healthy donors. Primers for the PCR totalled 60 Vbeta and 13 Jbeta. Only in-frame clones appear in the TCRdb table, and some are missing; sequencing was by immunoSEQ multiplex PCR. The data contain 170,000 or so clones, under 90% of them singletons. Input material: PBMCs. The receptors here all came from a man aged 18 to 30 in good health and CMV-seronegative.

The CDR3: CASSLRERETQYF. CDR3 nucleotide sequence: TGTGCCAGTAGTCTCCGGGAAAGGGAGACCCAGTACTTC. The gene calls are TRBV19 and TRBJ2-5; TRBD2 is a possible D gene (5 bases). Germline CDR1 and CDR2: LNHDA and SQIVND (reference sequence). CDR3 length: 13 residues. The V and J ends lost 5 bases and 5 bases respectively, with 12 bases between them.

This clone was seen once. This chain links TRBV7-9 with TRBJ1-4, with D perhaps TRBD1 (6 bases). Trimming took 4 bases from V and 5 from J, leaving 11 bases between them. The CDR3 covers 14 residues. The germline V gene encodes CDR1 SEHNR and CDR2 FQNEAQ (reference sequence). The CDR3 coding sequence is TGTGCCAGCAGCTCCCGACAGGAAAATGAAAAACTGTTTTTT. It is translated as CASSSRQENEKLFF.

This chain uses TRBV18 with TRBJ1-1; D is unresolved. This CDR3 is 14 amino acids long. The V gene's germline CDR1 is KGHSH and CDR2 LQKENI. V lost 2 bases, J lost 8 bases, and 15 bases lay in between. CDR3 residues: CASSPNFPAAEAFF. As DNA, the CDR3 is TGTGCCAGCTCACCAAATTTCCCAGCGGCAGAAGCTTTCTTT.

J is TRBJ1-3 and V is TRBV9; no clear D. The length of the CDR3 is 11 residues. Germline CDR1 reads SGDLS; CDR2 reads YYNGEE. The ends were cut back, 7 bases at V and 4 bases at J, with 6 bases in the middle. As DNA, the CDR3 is TGTGCCAGCCGGAGCGGAAACACCATATATTTT. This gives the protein CASRSGNTIYF.

CDR3 protein: CASSPFASAGEQYF. In nucleotides, the CDR3 is TGTGCCAGCAGCCCATTCGCCTCCGCCGGCGAGCAGTACTTC. The chain couples TRBV7-2 to TRBJ2-7, with D unclear. The CDR3 has 14 amino acids. Germline V gives CDR1 SGHTA, CDR2 FQGNSA. Trimming took 5 bases from V and 6 from J, leaving 17 bases between them.

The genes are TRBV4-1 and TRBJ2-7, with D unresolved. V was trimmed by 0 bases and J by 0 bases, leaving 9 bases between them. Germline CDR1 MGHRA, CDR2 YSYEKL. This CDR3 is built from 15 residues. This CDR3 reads CASSQEYTGSYEQYF. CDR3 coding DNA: TGCGCCAGCAGCCAAGAGTACACGGGCTCCTACGAGCAGTACTTC.

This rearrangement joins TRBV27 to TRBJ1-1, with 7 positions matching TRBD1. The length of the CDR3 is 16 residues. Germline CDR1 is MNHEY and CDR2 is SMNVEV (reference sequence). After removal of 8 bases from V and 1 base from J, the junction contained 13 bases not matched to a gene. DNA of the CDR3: TGTGCCAGCGGTACCCCTTCCCGGGACAGGAACACTGAAGCTTTCTTT. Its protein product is CASGTPSRDRNTEAFF.

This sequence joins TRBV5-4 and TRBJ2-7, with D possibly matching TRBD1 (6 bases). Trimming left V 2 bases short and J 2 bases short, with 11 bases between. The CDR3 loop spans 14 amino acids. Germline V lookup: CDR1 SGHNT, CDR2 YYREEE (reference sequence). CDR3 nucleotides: TGTGCCAGCAGCTTAGGGCGACAGGCCTACGAGCAGTACTTC. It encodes CASSLGRQAYEQYF. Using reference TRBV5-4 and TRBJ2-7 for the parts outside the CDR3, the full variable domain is ETGVTQSPTHLIKTRGQQVTLRCSSQSGHNTVSWYQQALGQGPQFIFQYYREEENGRGNFPPRFSGLQFPNYSSELNVNALELDDSALYLCASSLGRQAYEQYFGPGTRLTVT.

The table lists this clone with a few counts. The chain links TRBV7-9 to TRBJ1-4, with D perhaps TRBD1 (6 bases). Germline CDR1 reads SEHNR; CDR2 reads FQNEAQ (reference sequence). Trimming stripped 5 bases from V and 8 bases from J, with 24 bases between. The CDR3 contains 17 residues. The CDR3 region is CASSIPNEQGSHEKLFF. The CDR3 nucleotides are TGTGCCAGCAGCATTCCCAATGAACAGGGTTCTCACGAAAAACTGTTTTTT.

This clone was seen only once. CDR3 in amino acids: CASTRDSTDTQYF. CDR3 in DNA: TGTGCCAGTACTCGGGACTCCACAGATACGCAGTATTTT. The V gene is TRBV19, the J gene TRBJ2-3; D may be TRBD2 (6 bases). The V gene lost 7 bases and the J gene lost 2 bases, with 10 bases spanning the gap. The CDR3 runs to 13 residues. Looked up from germline, CDR1 is LNHDA and CDR2 is SQIVND (reference sequence).

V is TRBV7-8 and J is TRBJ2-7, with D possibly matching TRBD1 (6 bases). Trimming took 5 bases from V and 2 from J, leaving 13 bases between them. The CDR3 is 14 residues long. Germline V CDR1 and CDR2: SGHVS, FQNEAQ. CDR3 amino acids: CASSQQGPPYEQYF. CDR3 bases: TGTGCCAGCAGCCAACAGGGACCCCCCTACGAGCAGTACTTC.